This TCR beta chain was profiled in a study of T-cell reconstitution after alpha-beta-depleted transplantation in children. General observations from the study: T-cell counts and diversity were attributed mostly to newly produced T cells one year after transplant. After transplant, at about two months, alpha-beta T cells were reportedly derived from several hundred expanded graft clones. Where some patients showed high TCRbeta diversity at day 60, it came from recipient T cells and thymic progenitors that had survived.

This clonotype was found a few times. The antigen is undetermined. It was with unique molecular identifiers that the TCRbeta library was prepared. TCRdb recomputed calls from the PCR reads with MiXCR, one row per CDR3 protein. The data contain fewer than 550,000 distinct CDR3 sequences, about an eighth of them singletons. CDR3 size: 15 residues. J gave up 5 bases and V 6 bases, and 9 bases lay outside the gene matches. J is TRBJ2-1 and V is TRBV12-3 or TRBV12-4; 8 nucleotides match TRBD2. The TCR originated in a female patient younger than 10 who had a stem cell transplant for aplastic anemia, so the T cells may come from the graft donor. The material was PBMCs, mostly from graft donor cells, obtained 180 days after TCRalphabeta/CD19-depleted stem cell transplant. CDR3: CASSGSGRSHNEQFF. CDR3 DNA sequence: TGTGCCAGCAGCGGCAGCGGGAGATCACACAATGAGCAGTTCTTC.